Sequencing of this TCR beta chain was carried out in a study of T cell repertoires in cytomegalovirus infection. Overall study: Public TCR beta signatures marked donors with CMV infection and the matching HLA.

TCRdb reanalysed the reads using MiXCR and keeps one entry per CDR3 protein. The sample shows about 460,000 distinct CDR3 sequences, approximately 11% of them seen only once. Study-level points and caveats: Carriers of CMV and the relevant HLA type were discriminated by public TCR beta frequency. CMV-specific TCR beta clonotypes restricted by HLA-C dominated the ex vivo response.

As to this clonotype: Its antigen remains unknown. This could be a read error, since a much larger clone is one nucleotide away.

Germline CDR1 reads SNHLY; CDR2 reads FYNNEI. V was shortened by 1 base and J by 6 bases, with 10 bases between the two germline ends. The CDR3 has 14 residues. The clonotype comes from a human donor in good health (CMV status not recorded). Some clones in this sample may be carry-over from other donors' samples. The chain couples TRBV2 to TRBJ2-1; no definite D call. The source material was PBMCs. CDR3 region: CASSEDKTTNEQFF. The CDR3 DNA is TGTGCCAGCAGTGAAGACAAGACGACCAATGAGCAGTTCTTC. The full variable domain, its missing parts supplied by reference TRBV2 and TRBJ2-1, is EPEVTQTPSHQVTQMGQEVILRCVPISNHLYFYWYRQILGQKVEFLVSFYNNEISEKSEIFDDQFSVERPDGSNFTLKIRSTKLEDSAMYFCASSEDKTTNEQFFGPGTRLTVL.